Each of the 26 T cell receptor beta chains below was sequenced from the same sample in a study of T-cell reconstitution after alpha-beta-depleted transplantation in children. Preparing the TCRbeta library involved the use of unique molecular identifiers. TCRdb ran MiXCR on the PCR reads and lists one entry per CDR3 protein. The sample includes around 340,000 distinct CDR3 sequences, about an eighth of them seen just once. This sample comprised PBMCs, obtained from the stem cell graft. These receptors all stem from a human donor who donated a stem cell graft to a child with Fanconi anemia.

There are a few counts of this clonotype. The DNA of the CDR3 is TGTGCCAGCAGCCAAGAGGGACAGCCCCAATCCGAAAAACTGTTTTTT. Its protein product is CASSQEGQPQSEKLFF. The rearrangement links TRBV4-2 to TRBJ1-4, with 7 nucleotides matching TRBD1. Germline V gene sequence: CDR1 LGHNA, CDR2 YNFKEQ. The CDR3 has 16 amino acids. V gave up 0 bases and J gave up 8 bases; unmatched junction bases: 9.

This clonotype showed up just a few times. The chain employs TRBV6-6 and TRBJ1-1; no clear D gene. The V and J ends lost 11 bases and 5 bases respectively, with 18 bases between them. Germline assignment: CDR1 MNHNY and CDR2 SVGAGI (reference sequence). The CDR3 runs to 13 residues. As DNA, the CDR3 is TGTGCCCTCAATTCGGAGGGTTGGACTGAAGCTTTCTTT. It specifies CALNSEGWTEAFF.

V is TRBV12-3 or TRBV12-4 and J is TRBJ1-2; D gene unclear. This CDR3 spans 18 amino acids. V was trimmed by 5 bases and J by 3 bases, leaving 25 bases between them. This CDR3 is CASSHFSGGSNYYYGYTF. CDR3 in DNA: TGTGCCAGCAGTCACTTTTCAGGCGGGTCGAATTATTACTATGGCTACACCTTC.

In this sample, this clonotype turned up a few times. The chain combines TRBV4-3 with TRBJ1-4; 9 nucleotides match TRBD1. The junction had 12 bases not matched to a gene; V was cut back by 4 bases and J by 6 bases. The germline V gene has CDR1 LGHNA and CDR2 YSLEER. The CDR3 runs to 17 residues. The CDR3 DNA sequence: TGCGCCAGCAGCCCAGAGAGTAGTTGGGACAGGGATGAAAAACTGTTTTTT. This gives the protein CASSPESSWDRDEKLFF.

This clonotype came up many times. The rearrangement joins TRBV29-1 to TRBJ2-1; D is possibly TRBD1 (6 bases). V gave up 6 bases and J gave up 7 bases, with 10 bases separating them. The CDR3 sequence is 11 residues long. CDR1 is SQVTM and CDR2 is ANQGSEA in the germline V gene. The CDR3 sequence is CSVGQGNEQFF. The DNA for the CDR3 is TGCAGCGTGGGGCAGGGGAATGAGCAGTTCTTC.

J is TRBJ2-5 and V is TRBV5-1; tentative D call: TRBD1 (5 bases). V lost 2 bases and J lost 4, with 12 bases in between. Per germline, CDR1 SGHRS and CDR2 YFSETQ. The CDR3 runs to 14 residues. CDR3 DNA sequence: TGCGCCAGCAGCTTATATCCAGGGTTAGAGACCCAGTACTTC. Amino acids: CASSLYPGLETQYF.

Here the CDR3 reads CASSLGAGGFAYSNQPQHF. The CDR3 coding sequence is TGTGCCAGCAGCTTAGGGGCAGGGGGCTTCGCCTATAGCAATCAGCCCCAGCATTTT. The J gene is TRBJ1-5, the V gene TRBV11-2; 8 positions agree with TRBD1. The CDR3 is 19 amino acids. Germline V gene sequence: CDR1 SGHAT, CDR2 FQNNGV. V shed 1 base and J 0 bases; nucleotides not matched to a gene: 11.

The rearrangement uses TRBV11-2 and TRBJ1-1, with a possible D match to TRBD1 (5 bases). Germline V gives CDR1 SGHAT, CDR2 FQNNGV. The V gene lost 7 bases and the J gene lost 5 bases, with 17 bases spanning the gap. The length of the CDR3 is 14 residues. The CDR3, as DNA: TGTGCCAGCACCGTCGGAAGGGGTGGAACTGAAGCTTTCTTT. Its protein is CASTVGRGGTEAFF.

The chain couples TRBV7-8 to TRBJ2-6, with 7 bases lining up with TRBD1. This CDR3 is 16 amino acids long. CDR1 SGHVS and CDR2 FQNEAQ come from the germline V gene. The junction had 5 bases not matched to a gene; V was cut back by 6 bases and J by 0 bases. DNA of the CDR3: TGTGCCAGCAGACGGACAGGTCTCTCTGGGGCCAACGTCCTGACTTTC. Translated, it gives CASRRTGLSGANVLTF.

The table lists this clonotype with many counts. V usage is TRBV29-1 and J usage is TRBJ2-1; 12 positions match TRBD1. This CDR3 has 14 residues. From germline, CDR1 is SQVTM and CDR2 ANQGSEA. V was pared by 5 bases and J by 7 bases, with 6 bases of the junction left unmatched. In nucleotides, the CDR3 is TGCAGCGTTAAGGGACAGGGGGCGCAAAATGAGCAGTTCTTC. Protein sequence: CSVKGQGAQNEQFF.

As DNA, the CDR3 is TGTGCCACCAGCCCGAATTTGGGACAGGGAACTGAAGCTTTCTTT. This gives the protein CATSPNLGQGTEAFF. V usage is TRBV15 and J usage is TRBJ1-1; 9 positions agree with TRBD1. V gave up 5 bases and J gave up 5 bases; unmatched junction bases: 9. The CDR3 extends over 15 amino acids. Germline V gene data show CDR1 as LNHNV and CDR2 as YYDKDF (reference sequence).

The chain uses TRBV4-2 and TRBJ2-5; 7 bases map to TRBD1. J lost 1 base, V lost 0 bases, and 2 bases had no gene match. The CDR3 spans 15 residues. Germline CDR1 is LGHNA and CDR2 is YNFKEQ. In DNA, the CDR3 is TGTGCCAGCAGCCAAGATAAGGGGGCCCAAGAGACCCAGTACTTC. Its protein product is CASSQDKGAQETQYF.

The chain joins TRBV5-1 to TRBJ2-2; weak D call: TRBD2 (5 bases). V gave up 3 bases and J gave up 6 bases, with 12 bases separating them. Germline CDR1 reads SGHRS; CDR2 reads YFSETQ. This CDR3 has 14 amino acids. As DNA, the CDR3 is TGCGCCAGCAGCTCGAGCGGTAATCCCGGGGAGCTGTTTTTT. Translation: CASSSSGNPGELFF.

V usage is TRBV3-1 and J usage is TRBJ1-6; no clear D. The germline V gene has CDR1 LGHDT and CDR2 YNNKEL (reference sequence). V was trimmed by 4 bases and J by 8 bases, leaving 12 bases between them. There are 14 residues in the CDR3. The DNA for the CDR3 is TGTGCCAGCAGCCCAACCCATCAGGATTCACCCCTCCACTTT. It codes for CASSPTHQDSPLHF.

V usage is TRBV27 and J usage is TRBJ2-2; 7 nucleotides line up with TRBD1. This CDR3 region has 15 residues. V was pared by 10 bases and J by 2 bases, with 10 bases of the junction left unmatched. Germline CDR1 reads MNHEY; CDR2 reads SMNVEV (reference sequence). This CDR3 reads CATSRGQTNTGELFF. The CDR3 DNA reads TGTGCCACCTCAAGGGGACAGACAAACACCGGGGAGCTGTTTTTT.

In nucleotides, the CDR3 is TGTGCCAGCAGCGTTACCGGGACACCGAGCACAGATACGCAGTATTTT. Protein sequence: CASSVTGTPSTDTQYF. V gene TRBV9 combines with J gene TRBJ2-3; weak D call: TRBD1 (6 bases). The V gene lost 2 bases and the J gene lost 0 bases, with 13 bases spanning the gap. CDR3 length: 16 amino acids. The germline gives CDR1 SGDLS, CDR2 YYNGEE.

This clonotype was detected a few times. The chain uses TRBV20-1 and TRBJ2-1, with a weak D call TRBD1 (5 bases). V dropped 7 bases and J dropped 10 bases, with 17 bases sitting between them. Looked up from germline, CDR1 is DFQATT and CDR2 is SNEGSKA (reference sequence). The CDR3 loop spans 12 amino acids. CDR3 sequence (DNA): TGCAGTGTAAGGGGCCCCGATCAAGAGCAGTTCTTC. Translation gives CSVRGPDQEQFF.

The chain uses TRBV6-6 and TRBJ1-2; no reliable D call. V lost 0 bases to trimming and J lost 8 bases, with 7 bases between them. The CDR3 contains 12 residues. CDR1 is MNHNY, CDR2 SVGAGI, per germline (reference sequence). CDR3 region: CASSYSEGGYTF. The CDR3 DNA is TGTGCCAGCAGTTACTCTGAGGGCGGCTACACCTTC.

The table lists this clonotype with many counts. The V gene is TRBV6-5, the J gene TRBJ1-2; possible D gene TRBD1, 6 bases. The V end lost 4 bases, the J end lost 4 bases, and 16 bases lay between the germline ends. The germline CDR1 and CDR2 sequences are MNHEY and SVGAGI. This CDR3 has 15 amino acids. The DNA for the CDR3 is TGTGCCAGCAGTTTCCTACAGGGTATCGGCTATGGCTACACCTTC. This gives the protein CASSFLQGIGYGYTF.

This clonotype was counted many times. This chain joins TRBV5-1 and TRBJ2-6; 7 nucleotides agree with TRBD1. Per the germline V gene, CDR1 is SGHRS and CDR2 is YFSETQ. V gave up 1 base and J gave up 0 bases; unmatched junction bases: 4. The CDR3 contains 17 residues. CDR3 nucleotides: TGCGCCAGCAGCTTGAGGACAGGAGACTCTGGGGCCAACGTCCTGACTTTC. It yields the protein CASSLRTGDSGANVLTF.

In this sample, this clonotype turned up a few times. The V and J genes are TRBV12-3 or TRBV12-4 and TRBJ1-2, with D perhaps TRBD1 (6 bases). The CDR3 is 12 amino acids. Trimming removed 6 bases from V and 9 bases from J, with 14 bases in between. Here the CDR3 reads CASSPYRASYTF. CDR3 bases: TGTGCCAGCAGCCCTTACAGGGCGAGCTACACCTTC.

There are a few counts of this clonotype. The V and J genes are TRBV6-2 or TRBV6-3 and TRBJ2-7, with TRBD1 as a possible D gene (5 bases). Germline V gene lookup returns CDR1 MNHEY and CDR2 SVGEGT. Trimming removed 0 bases at V and 3 bases at J, with 15 bases between. The CDR3 totals 16 residues. CDR3 sequence: CASSYSRQSPHYEQYV. CDR3 in DNA: TGTGCCAGCAGTTACTCCCGACAGAGCCCTCACTACGAGCAGTACGTC.

There are many counts of this clonotype. This sequence joins TRBV10-3 and TRBJ2-3, with TRBD1 as a possible D gene (6 bases). Germline CDR1 and CDR2: ENHRY and SYGVKD. The CDR3 sequence is 13 residues long. V lost 2 bases and J lost 6, with 9 bases in between. DNA for the CDR3: TGTGCCATCAGTGAGGGGGGCAGTGATACGCAGTATTTT. This codes for CAISEGGSDTQYF.

The V and J genes are TRBV7-2 and TRBJ1-3, with unresolved D. This CDR3 is built from 15 residues. Trimming took 1 base from V and 3 from J, leaving 10 bases between them. Germline V gives CDR1 SGHTA, CDR2 FQGNSA. In nucleotides, the CDR3 is TGTGCCAGCAGCTTAGTGCCAAGAGTTGGAAACACCATATATTTT. Residues: CASSLVPRVGNTIYF.

This clonotype was recorded many times. The chain is built from TRBV6-2 or TRBV6-3 and TRBJ2-6; no clear D gene. This CDR3 is built from 14 residues. V dropped 4 bases and J dropped 1 base, with 5 bases sitting between them. Germline-derived CDR1 and CDR2 are MNHEY and SVGEGT. The CDR3 loop reads CASSFGSGANVLTF. CDR3 nucleotide sequence: TGTGCCAGCAGTTTTGGTTCTGGGGCCAACGTCCTGACTTTC.

The chain has TRBV5-1 and TRBJ2-1; 7 bases align to TRBD1. The germline CDR1 and CDR2 sequences are SGHRS and YFSETQ. This CDR3 has 13 residues. V lost 0 bases and J lost 11; bases outside the gene matches: 5. CDR3 amino acids: CASSLETTGKQFF. The CDR3 nucleotides read TGCGCCAGCAGCTTGGAGACGACAGGGAAGCAGTTCTTC.